This TCR beta chain is drawn from a study of blood T cell repertoires in COVID-19. About the study: Acute and convalescent COVID-19 samples came from the United States, Italy and Spain. T cells, B-cell-depleted T cells, or PBMCs supplied cDNA or gDNA.

As processed by the authors: Counts of nucleated cells, estimated from reference gene primer amplification, were obtained. Sequencing was performed with immunoSEQ multiplex PCR; in TCRdb, only in-frame clones are kept and a portion is missing. V, J and clone size were drawn from that table, and D and trimming were deduced from the DNA. The sample lists a few hundred thousand clones, more than 75% occurring once. During active infection, Seattle patients enrolled and were then monitored through disease. The CDR3 runs to 20 residues. Germline lookup yields CDR1 SGHRS and CDR2 YFSETQ. V lost 0 bases and J lost 0; bases outside the gene matches: 14.

Sample: peripheral blood. The sequence was collected from an older woman with COVID-19, enrolled during active disease. The gene calls are TRBV5-1 and TRBJ2-7, with TRBD2 matching over 11 bases. As DNA, the CDR3 is TGCGCCAGCAGCTTGGGGGGTAGCGGGAGGGCCAGAAGCAGCTCCTACGAGCAGTACTTC. Translating gives CASSLGGSGRARSSSYEQYF.